What follows is one TCR beta chain and its context. These data come from a study of cytomegalovirus exposure and HLA in healthy donors. In the PCR, 60 Vbeta and 13 Jbeta primers were used. Sequencing used immunoSEQ multiplex PCR; TCRdb keeps in-frame clones, though not all of them. Among around 100,000 clones, over 75% were seen once, and the ten largest hold 7.3%. Between the trimmed V and J ends, which lost 6 bases and 3 bases, there was a span of 13 bases. The CDR3 length is 14 residues. Germline V CDR1 and CDR2: SNHLY, FYNNEI. Sequencing was done on a sample of PBMCs. The receptor's source is a man aged 25-40 years in good health and CMV-seronegative. This chain connects TRBV2 to TRBJ2-3; possibly TRBD2 for D (5 bases). As DNA, the CDR3 is TGTGCCAGCAGCCCGGAGGCAGGTACAGATACGCAGTATTTT. Its protein is CASSPEAGTDTQYF.